This T cell receptor beta chain appears in the sequencing data of a study of T cell responses to AZD1222 COVID-19 vaccine. A remark on this clone: Antigen: not known.

Measured with immunoSEQ multiplex PCR; TCRdb has only the in-frame clones, and not every one. The table has fewer than 120,000 clones, roughly 89% seen once. Recipients boosted at about 4 weeks or about 12 weeks are pooled. Germline-derived CDR1 and CDR2 are MGHRA and YSYEKL. The CDR3 totals 15 residues. The V segment lost 0 bases and the J segment 8 bases; nucleotides outside the gene matches: 7. The study, taken as a whole, reports: No repertoire was sampled before or during the peak T cell response, only after it. At baseline, just a handful of AZD1222 recipients tested seropositive.

This sequence joins TRBV4-1 and TRBJ1-2; the match to TRBD1 covers 9 bases. The starting material was peripheral blood, obtained 28 days after the second AZD1222 dose. The receptor comes from an adult who received the AZD1222 COVID-19 vaccine. DNA for the CDR3: TGCGCCAGCAGCCAAGATCCGGGACAGGGCCGCGGCTACACCTTC. Translating gives CASSQDPGQGRGYTF.